This T cell receptor (beta chain) was captured by sequencing in a study of blood T cell repertoires in COVID-19. Study details: There were acute and convalescent COVID-19 samples, and they came from the United States, Italy and Spain.

CDR1 and CDR2 from the germline V gene are DFQATT and SNEGSKA (reference sequence). The V gene lost 5 bases and the J gene lost 4 bases, with 7 bases spanning the gap. The CDR3 consists of 11 residues. TCRdb's copy holds only in-frame clones and misses some; the assay was immunoSEQ multiplex PCR. The sample includes some 320,000 clones, approximately 87% seen only once; the top ten take approximately 5.3%. This clonotype was sampled from a woman aged 25 to 39 who had recovered from COVID-19. Input material: PBMCs or T cells enriched from blood (not recorded which). The rearrangement links TRBV20-1 to TRBJ2-3, with a possible D match to TRBD1 (5 bases). The CDR3 spells CSAYRSDTQYF. As DNA, the CDR3 is TGCAGTGCTTACAGGTCAGATACGCAGTATTTT.